The 20 T cell receptor beta chains listed next were all sequenced from one sample in a study of cytomegalovirus exposure and HLA in healthy donors. Vbeta (60) and Jbeta (13) primers were used in the PCR. Produced via immunoSEQ multiplex PCR; TCRdb's table is partial and in-frame only. Counted here are 150,000 or so clones, about 82% occurring once; the ten biggest clones make up approximately 0.78%. The sample taken for sequencing was PBMCs. The source of these receptors is a woman aged 18 to 35 in good health and CMV-seronegative.

This clone appeared a single time. CDR3 coding DNA: TGTGCCAGTACCCCCACAGGTGAGAACACTGAAGCTTTCTTT. Its translation: CASTPTGENTEAFF. This chain joins TRBV19 and TRBJ1-1; maybe TRBD1 (5 bases). Trimming took 7 bases from V and 1 from J, leaving 13 bases between them. The CDR3 contains 14 residues. CDR1 and CDR2 (germline): LNHDA, SQIVND (reference sequence). Filled out from reference TRBV19 and TRBJ1-1, the complete variable domain reads DGGITQSPKYLFRKEGQNVTLSCEQNLNHDAMYWYRQDPGQGLRLIYYSQIVNDFQKGDIAEGYSVSREKKESFPLTVTSAQKNPTAFYLCASTPTGENTEAFFGQGTRLTVV.

This sequence joins TRBV4-2 and TRBJ1-2; D unclear. V was trimmed by 1 base and J by 7 bases, leaving 7 bases between them. CDR3 length: 12 residues. Germline assignment: CDR1 LGHNA and CDR2 YNFKEQ. The CDR3 spells CASSQVGGGYTF. DNA of the CDR3: TGTGCCAGCAGCCAAGTTGGAGGTGGCTACACCTTC.

This clone was observed a single time. The chain couples TRBV2 to TRBJ2-1, with TRBD2 matching over 15 bases. With 6 bases clipped from V and 7 bases from J, the junction kept 7 bases outside the gene matches. CDR1 SNHLY and CDR2 FYNNEI come from the germline V gene. The CDR3 covers 16 residues. The CDR3 region has the DNA TGTGCCAGCAGCGGCGGGACTAGCGGGAGGACAAATGAGCAGTTCTTC. Translated: CASSGGTSGRTNEQFF.

The V gene is TRBV19, the J gene TRBJ2-5, with D tentatively TRBD1 (5 bases). The CDR3 has 13 amino acids. Per germline, CDR1 LNHDA and CDR2 SQIVND (reference sequence). V dropped 6 bases and J dropped 3 bases, with 11 bases sitting between them. CDR3 loop: CASRRGAKETQYF. Here the CDR3 DNA reads TGTGCCAGTAGAAGGGGCGCCAAAGAGACCCAGTACTTC.

There are a few counts of this clone. The chain couples TRBV19 to TRBJ1-3; the D gene is possibly TRBD1 (5 bases). CDR3 length: 15 amino acids. Germline CDR1 is LNHDA and CDR2 is SQIVND (reference sequence). The V gene lost 2 bases and the J gene lost 4 bases, with 12 bases spanning the gap. The CDR3 sequence: CASSIPAGHGNTIYF. The DNA for the CDR3 is TGTGCCAGTAGTATACCAGCAGGGCACGGAAACACCATATATTTT. The whole variable domain, remainder taken from reference TRBV19 and TRBJ1-3, is DGGITQSPKYLFRKEGQNVTLSCEQNLNHDAMYWYRQDPGQGLRLIYYSQIVNDFQKGDIAEGYSVSREKKESFPLTVTSAQKNPTAFYLCASSIPAGHGNTIYFGEGSWLTVV.

The genes are TRBV2 and TRBJ2-7, with 8 bases aligning to TRBD2. V trimming: 3 bases; J trimming: 3 bases; junction bases outside the gene matches: 13. The CDR3 contains 17 residues. Germline CDR1 SNHLY, CDR2 FYNNEI. Written as DNA, the CDR3 is TGTGCCAGCAGTGACTCCCTTGGGCTAGCGGGTCTCTACGAGCAGTACTTC. Amino acid sequence: CASSDSLGLAGLYEQYF.

The chain's CDR3 is CASSARLVTEAYEQYF. The DNA for the CDR3 is TGTGCCTCCTCGGCTCGCCTTGTCACCGAGGCCTACGAGCAGTACTTC. This chain joins TRBV10-3 and TRBJ2-7; D is uncertain. Trimming pared 11 bases from V and 2 bases from J, leaving 25 bases between. Per the germline V gene, CDR1 is ENHRY and CDR2 is SYGVKD. This CDR3 has 16 residues.

V gene TRBV6-1 combines with J gene TRBJ1-5, with D possibly being TRBD1 (6 bases). The germline V and J ends were trimmed by 3 bases and 6 bases, with 12 bases remaining between them. This CDR3 contains 14 residues. Per germline, CDR1 MNHNS and CDR2 SASEGT. CDR3 sequence: CASSDGGPGQPQHF. CDR3 bases: TGTGCCAGCAGTGACGGGGGGCCGGGTCAGCCCCAGCATTTT.

In the case of this clone: The sample carries other DNA sequences with the same CDR3. The chain employs TRBV11-3 and TRBJ2-1; 8 positions agree with TRBD1. V was clipped by 9 bases and J by 3 bases; unmatched bases: 10. Looked up from germline, CDR1 is SGHNT and CDR2 is YENEEA. This CDR3 region has 15 residues. DNA of the CDR3: TGTGCCAGTAGCACAGACAGGGGTAGCTACAATGAGCAGTTCTTC. Its translation: CASSTDRGSYNEQFF.

The chain combines TRBV5-6 with TRBJ2-7; 8 bases align to TRBD1. Trimming took 4 bases from V and 5 from J; bases not matched to a gene: 11. CDR3 length equals 15 residues. The germline V gene has CDR1 SGHDT and CDR2 YYEEEE. The CDR3 protein is CASSQGAGVSHEQYF. In nucleotides, the CDR3 is TGTGCCAGCAGCCAGGGGGCAGGGGTTTCCCACGAGCAGTACTTC. Full variable domain (remainder filled in from reference TRBV5-6 and TRBJ2-7): DAGVTQSPTHLIKTRGQQVTLRCSPKSGHDTVSWYQQALGQGPQFIFQYYEEEERQRGNFPDRFSGHQFPNYSSELNVNALLLGDSALYLCASSQGAGVSHEQYFGPGTRLTVT.

By sample fraction, this clone is medium-sized. The rearrangement links TRBV4-2 to TRBJ2-3; tentative D call: TRBD2 (5 bases). The CDR3 runs to 14 residues. Germline V gene sequence: CDR1 LGHNA, CDR2 YNFKEQ. Trimming cost V 4 bases and J 0 bases, with 8 bases left between them. The DNA for the CDR3 is TGTGCCAGCAGCCCCACGGGGAGCACAGATACGCAGTATTTT. Translating gives CASSPTGSTDTQYF.

The chain carries TRBV7-3 and TRBJ2-1, with 8 bases that match TRBD1. Germline loops: CDR1 SGHTA, CDR2 FQGTGA. V lost 3 bases to trimming and J lost 6 bases; unmatched junction nucleotides: 4. This CDR3 spans 14 amino acids. CDR3: CASSFGQGGNEQFF. The CDR3 DNA is TGTGCCAGCAGCTTTGGACAGGGTGGCAATGAGCAGTTCTTC.

The genes are TRBV9 and TRBJ2-5, with TRBD2 matching 11 bases. Germline CDR1 and CDR2: SGDLS and YYNGEE. This CDR3 region has 14 residues. Trimming at V came to 0 bases and at J to 5 bases, leaving 0 bases not matched to a gene. The CDR3 DNA is TGTGCCAGCAGCGTAGGGACTAGCGGGGAGACCCAGTACTTC. Translated, it gives CASSVGTSGETQYF.

The rearrangement uses TRBV7-6 and TRBJ1-3; weak D call: TRBD1 (5 bases). This CDR3 has 16 amino acids. Germline CDR1 is SGHVS and CDR2 is FNYEAQ. The V end was cut by 5 bases, the J end by 3 bases, with 17 bases between. The CDR3 nucleotides are TGTGCCAGCAGCGGAGGGGTTAGCCTGATTGGAAACACCATATATTTT. It translates to CASSGGVSLIGNTIYF.

This clone was found a few times. The chain couples TRBV7-6 to TRBJ2-3; D is possibly TRBD1 (5 bases). V shed 1 base and J shed 8 bases, with 19 bases lying between them. The germline CDR1 and CDR2 sequences are SGHVS and FNYEAQ. CDR3 length: 16 amino acids. The CDR3 reads CASSLGSSRQPGTQYF. In DNA form, the CDR3 reads TGTGCCAGCAGCTTAGGTTCGAGTCGACAGCCGGGTACGCAGTATTTT.

V is TRBV19 and J is TRBJ2-1; D is ambiguous. The CDR3 length is 13 residues. Germline CDR1 reads LNHDA; CDR2 reads SQIVND (reference sequence). V was clipped by 5 bases and J by 0 bases, with 5 bases between them. CDR3 sequence: CASSSVSYNEQFF. The CDR3 region has the DNA TGTGCCAGTAGTTCCGTCTCCTACAATGAGCAGTTCTTC.

V is TRBV19 and J is TRBJ1-5, with 10 bases aligning to TRBD1. CDR3 size: 14 residues. J lost 6 bases, V lost 8 bases, and 7 bases had no gene match. Germline values: CDR1 LNHDA, CDR2 SQIVND (reference sequence). The CDR3 loop is CASEGQGVSQPQHF. The DNA of the CDR3 is TGTGCCAGTGAAGGACAGGGGGTTAGTCAGCCCCAGCATTTT.

V usage is TRBV28 and J usage is TRBJ2-1; 9 nucleotides align to TRBD1. This CDR3 is 19 amino acids long. CDR1 is MDHEN, CDR2 SYDVKM, per germline. Germline trimming cut 0 bases from V and 1 base from J; bases unmatched to any gene: 10. The CDR3 sequence is CASSLWGIKGTGSYNEQFF. CDR3 bases: TGTGCCAGCAGTTTATGGGGGATTAAGGGGACAGGGTCCTACAATGAGCAGTTCTTC.

The chain uses TRBV5-8 and TRBJ2-7, with TRBD2 identical over 11 bases. The V gene's germline CDR1 is SGHTS and CDR2 YDEGEE. The CDR3 contains 16 residues. Trimming at V came to 4 bases and at J to 6 bases, leaving 12 bases not matched to a gene. The CDR3 sequence is CASSPTTSGAPAEQYF. CDR3 DNA sequence: TGTGCCAGCAGCCCAACGACTAGCGGGGCCCCCGCCGAGCAGTACTTC.

J is TRBJ2-1 and V is TRBV9; TRBD2 aligns across 13 bases. There are 15 residues in the CDR3. J lost 7 bases, V lost 4 bases, and 5 bases had no gene match. Germline values: CDR1 SGDLS, CDR2 YYNGEE. The CDR3, as DNA: TGTGCCAGCAGCATCGGGACTAGCGGGATTAATGAGCAGTTCTTC. Translated: CASSIGTSGINEQFF.